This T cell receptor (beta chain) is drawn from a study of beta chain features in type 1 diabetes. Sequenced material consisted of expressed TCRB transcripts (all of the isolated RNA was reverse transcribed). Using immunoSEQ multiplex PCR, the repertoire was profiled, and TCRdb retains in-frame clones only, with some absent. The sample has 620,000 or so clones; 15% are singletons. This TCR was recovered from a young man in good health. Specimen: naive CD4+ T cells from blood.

The CDR3 sequence: CASSWGGSSYNEQFF. CDR3 in DNA: TGTGCCAGCAGCTGGGGCGGGAGCTCCTACAATGAGCAGTTCTTC. The rearrangement joins TRBV7-8 to TRBJ2-1; 7 bases map to TRBD2. The CDR3 spans 15 residues. V gave up 4 bases and J gave up 0 bases; unmatched junction bases: 3. CDR1 and CDR2 (germline): SGHVS, FQNEAQ.